These 24 T cell receptor beta chains share one sample of origin, sequenced in a study of blood T cell repertoires in COVID-19. TCRdb's copy holds only in-frame clones and misses some; the assay was immunoSEQ multiplex PCR. The sample carries nearly 400,000 clones, roughly 91% recorded once. The sequenced material came from PBMCs or T cells enriched from blood (not recorded which). Every receptor here comes from a woman in her twenties or thirties who had recovered from COVID-19.

This clone has only one observation. The junction shows a germline mismatch at one end, possibly a read error. The J gene is TRBJ2-7, the V gene TRBV30, with 9 bases lining up with TRBD1. The CDR3 is 11 amino acids. Germline assignment: CDR1 GTSNPN and CDR2 SVGIG (reference sequence). The CDR3 loop reads CAWSQGTGLNF. The CDR3 DNA is TGTGCCTGGAGTCAAGGGACAGGGTTGAACTTC.

The J gene is TRBJ1-6, the V gene TRBV7-6, with 8 positions matching TRBD1. CDR1 and CDR2 from the germline V gene are SGHVS and FNYEAQ. The CDR3 length is 16 residues. The ends lost 5 bases at V and 6 bases at J; junction bases unmatched: 9. CDR3 in amino acids: CASSPHGQGANSPLHF. The CDR3, as DNA: TGTGCCAGCAGCCCCCACGGACAGGGCGCTAATTCACCCCTCCACTTT.

The chain uses TRBV9 and TRBJ2-6; 8 nucleotides match TRBD1. V lost 6 bases, J lost 1 base, and 12 bases stayed unmatched. The germline gives CDR1 SGDLS, CDR2 YYNGEE. This CDR3 contains 18 residues. Written as DNA, the CDR3 is TGTGCCAGCACCAGGACAGGGTTCCGTCCTTCTGGGGCCAACGTCCTGACTTTC. This translates into CASTRTGFRPSGANVLTF.

The chain has TRBV28 and TRBJ1-4; 8 bases agree with TRBD1. Germline values: CDR1 MDHEN, CDR2 SYDVKM. After removal of 6 bases from V and 7 bases from J, the junction contained 7 bases not matched to a gene. This CDR3 has 14 residues. The CDR3 loop reads CASRDQTGGEKLFF. In DNA form, the CDR3 reads TGTGCCAGCAGGGATCAAACAGGGGGTGAAAAACTGTTTTTT.

J is TRBJ2-1 and V is TRBV11-2, with TRBD2 identical over 10 bases. Germline V lookup: CDR1 SGHAT, CDR2 FQNNGV. J was trimmed by 7 bases and V by 0 bases; bases with no gene match: 12. The CDR3 covers 18 residues. The CDR3 DNA is TGTGCCAGCAGCTTAGATAGAAGGGCTAGCGGGAGTCTGAATGAGCAGTTCTTC. Encoded protein: CASSLDRRASGSLNEQFF.

The V and J genes are TRBV7-8 and TRBJ2-7; 7 bases line up with TRBD1. The V and J ends lost 6 bases and 2 bases, in that order; junction bases with no gene match: 7. The CDR3 runs to 14 residues. The germline V gene encodes CDR1 SGHVS and CDR2 FQNEAQ. The DNA of the CDR3 is TGTGCCAGCAGTTCCGGGACAGATACCTACGAGCAGTACTTC. This translates into CASSSGTDTYEQYF.

This clone was seen only a few times. V and J are TRBV6-5 and TRBJ1-2; no firm D call. CDR1 and CDR2 (germline): MNHEY, SVGAGI. The CDR3 runs to 14 residues. The ends were cut back, 4 bases at V and 4 bases at J, with 13 bases in the middle. CDR3 coding DNA: TGTGCCAGCAGTTCTCCCCTCAGAGGCTATGGCTACACCTTC. This translates into CASSSPLRGYGYTF.

V gene TRBV24-1 combines with J gene TRBJ2-7; no firm D call. This CDR3 spans 13 amino acids. V was cut by 4 bases and J by 5 bases, with 11 bases left in between. Per germline, CDR1 KGHDR and CDR2 SFDVKD. CDR3 in DNA: TGTGCCACCAGTGACCCCCATATAGACGAGCAGTACTTC. Protein product: CATSDPHIDEQYF.

The V and J genes are TRBV27 and TRBJ1-6, with TRBD1 matching over 10 bases. The germline V gene has CDR1 MNHEY and CDR2 SMNVEV (reference sequence). The CDR3 has 15 amino acids. The V and J ends lost 5 bases and 7 bases, in that order; junction bases with no gene match: 5. CDR3 in amino acids: CASSPRTGGNSPLHF. Here the CDR3 DNA reads TGTGCCAGCAGTCCCCGGACAGGGGGGAATTCACCCCTCCACTTT.

The rearrangement uses TRBV4-1 and TRBJ1-3, with D unresolved. There are 17 residues in the CDR3. Per germline, CDR1 MGHRA and CDR2 YSYEKL. With 1 base removed from V and 0 bases from J, the gap between germline ends came to 13 bases. The CDR3 spells CASSQVPGTYSGNTIYF. The CDR3 DNA sequence: TGCGCCAGCAGCCAAGTCCCAGGCACTTACTCTGGAAACACCATATATTTT.

The chain links TRBV5-8 to TRBJ2-7; D uncertain. Trimming pared 1 base from V and 6 bases from J, leaving 14 bases between. This CDR3 is 14 amino acids long. CDR1 is SGHTS, CDR2 YDEGEE, per germline. The CDR3 sequence: CASSLKQRRVEQYF. In DNA, the CDR3 is TGTGCCAGCAGCTTGAAACAGAGAAGAGTCGAGCAGTACTTC.

The rearrangement joins TRBV30 to TRBJ2-1; D is uncertain. CDR1 and CDR2 from the germline V gene are GTSNPN and SVGIG (reference sequence). V shed 8 bases and J shed 2 bases, with 10 bases lying between them. This CDR3 contains 12 residues. CDR3 nucleotide sequence: TGTGCCCACACCGTCACCTACAATGAGCAGTTCTTC. It specifies CAHTVTYNEQFF.

This clone was seen a single time. The V gene is TRBV5-1, the J gene TRBJ2-3; possible D gene TRBD2, 5 bases. This CDR3 contains 14 residues. Germline-derived CDR1 and CDR2 are SGHRS and YFSETQ. V lost 0 bases, J lost 6 bases, and 11 bases lay in between. CDR3 sequence reads: CASSLDGVGDTQYF. CDR3 sequence (DNA): TGCGCCAGCAGCTTGGACGGGGTGGGTGATACGCAGTATTTT.

The rearrangement links TRBV7-9 to TRBJ2-2; 9 bases fit TRBD2. This CDR3 comprises 16 residues. Per the germline V gene, CDR1 is SEHNR and CDR2 is FQNEAQ (reference sequence). V lost 6 bases to trimming and J lost 7 bases; unmatched junction nucleotides: 12. CDR3 in DNA: TGTGCCAGCAGTGAGAAGTCGGGACTAGCTTTCGGGGAGCTGTTTTTT. Translated, it gives CASSEKSGLAFGELFF.

The CDR3 nucleotides read TGTGCCAGCAGCTTAGACCTCGGGACAGGGATATCCGGGGAGCTGTTTTTT. Its protein product is CASSLDLGTGISGELFF. J is TRBJ2-2 and V is TRBV7-3; 9 bases align to TRBD1. Germline CDR1 SGHTA, CDR2 FQGTGA. The V segment lost 2 bases and the J segment 6 bases; nucleotides outside the gene matches: 10. This CDR3 has 17 amino acids.

V gene TRBV6-5 combines with J gene TRBJ2-1; the match to TRBD1 covers 8 bases. The CDR3 sequence is 14 residues long. V shed 9 bases, J shed 7 bases, and the junction held 11 bases outside the gene matches. The germline CDR1 and CDR2 sequences are MNHEY and SVGAGI. The CDR3 is CASGRDRPRNEQFF. The CDR3 bases are TGTGCCAGTGGCCGGGACAGGCCACGAAATGAGCAGTTCTTC.

This chain uses TRBV5-1 with TRBJ2-7; 11 bases agree with TRBD1. The V gene end was trimmed by 4 bases and the J gene end by 6 bases; junction bases not matched to a gene: 6. This CDR3 is 14 amino acids long. The germline CDR1 and CDR2 sequences are SGHRS and YFSETQ. Written as DNA, the CDR3 is TGCGCCAGCAGCCCAGGACAGGGGGCGTCCGAGCAGTACTTC. Amino acids: CASSPGQGASEQYF.

The sample holds a few counts of this clone. The V call is TRBV10-3, the J call TRBJ1-1; D might be TRBD1 (6 bases). Germline assignment: CDR1 ENHRY and CDR2 SYGVKD. The CDR3 loop spans 13 amino acids. Between the trimmed V and J ends, which lost 5 bases and 4 bases, there was a span of 11 bases. This CDR3 is CAISSQGSTEAFF. For the CDR3, the DNA is TGTGCCATCAGTTCACAGGGTAGCACTGAAGCTTTCTTT.

This chain links TRBV5-1 with TRBJ2-2; tentatively, D is TRBD2 (5 bases). This CDR3 region has 15 residues. Per the germline V gene, CDR1 is SGHRS and CDR2 is YFSETQ. Trimming stripped 4 bases from V and 2 bases from J, with 12 bases between. In DNA, the CDR3 is TGCGCCAGCAGCCTTGAGGGTATAAACACCGGGGAGCTGTTTTTT. Translated: CASSLEGINTGELFF.

In its sample, this clone was seen once. The chain employs TRBV9 and TRBJ2-2; weak D call: TRBD1 (6 bases). V was cut by 1 base and J by 0 bases, with 10 bases left in between. Germline V gene data show CDR1 as SGDLS and CDR2 as YYNGEE. CDR3 length: 16 amino acids. CDR3 sequence reads: CASSVRGHSNTGELFF. CDR3 in DNA: TGTGCCAGCAGCGTAAGGGGACACTCGAACACCGGGGAGCTGTTTTTT.

The chain links TRBV6-2 or TRBV6-3 to TRBJ2-3; D might be TRBD2 (5 bases). V dropped 3 bases and J dropped 6 bases, with 7 bases sitting between them. The germline V gene has CDR1 MNHEY and CDR2 SVGEGT. This CDR3 comprises 12 residues. The CDR3 bases are TGTGCCAGCAGTTATAGGACTGATACGCAGTATTTT. Translation: CASSYRTDTQYF.

J is TRBJ2-1 and V is TRBV5-6; tentative D call: TRBD2 (5 bases). V dropped 0 bases and J dropped 8 bases, with 15 bases sitting between them. The germline gives CDR1 SGHDT, CDR2 YYEEEE. This CDR3 has 15 amino acids. In DNA, the CDR3 is TGTGCCAGCAGCTTGGGGGGTGGGAGTCCGGATGAGCAGTTCTTC. This sequence encodes CASSLGGGSPDEQFF. The variable domain in full, with the rest retrieved from reference TRBV5-6 and TRBJ2-1, is DAGVTQSPTHLIKTRGQQVTLRCSPKSGHDTVSWYQQALGQGPQFIFQYYEEEERQRGNFPDRFSGHQFPNYSSELNVNALLLGDSALYLCASSLGGGSPDEQFFGPGTRLTVL.

The chain carries TRBV11-3 and TRBJ2-7; 9 bases are a match to TRBD1. The CDR3 is 14 residues long. V was pared by 5 bases and J by 5 bases, with 7 bases of the junction left unmatched. Germline-derived CDR1 and CDR2 are SGHNT and YENEEA. DNA for the CDR3: TGTGCCAGCAGCCGGGGGGACAGGGCTGACGAGCAGTACTTC. Translating gives CASSRGDRADEQYF.

The J gene is TRBJ1-2, the V gene TRBV15, with TRBD1 identical over 12 bases. J was trimmed by 12 bases and V by 3 bases; bases with no gene match: 8. The CDR3 has 14 amino acids. CDR1 is LNHNV, CDR2 YYDKDF, per germline (reference sequence). Written as DNA, the CDR3 is TGTGCCACCAGCAGCAGGGACAGGGGGCTCGAAGACACCTTC. Its protein product is CATSSRDRGLEDTF. Filled out from reference TRBV15 and TRBJ1-2, the complete variable domain reads DAMVIQNPRYQVTQFGKPVTLSCSQTLNHNVMYWYQQKSSQAPKLLFHYYDKDFNNEADTPDNFQSRRPNTSFCFLDIRSPGLGDTAMYLCATSSRDRGLEDTFGSGTRLTVV.